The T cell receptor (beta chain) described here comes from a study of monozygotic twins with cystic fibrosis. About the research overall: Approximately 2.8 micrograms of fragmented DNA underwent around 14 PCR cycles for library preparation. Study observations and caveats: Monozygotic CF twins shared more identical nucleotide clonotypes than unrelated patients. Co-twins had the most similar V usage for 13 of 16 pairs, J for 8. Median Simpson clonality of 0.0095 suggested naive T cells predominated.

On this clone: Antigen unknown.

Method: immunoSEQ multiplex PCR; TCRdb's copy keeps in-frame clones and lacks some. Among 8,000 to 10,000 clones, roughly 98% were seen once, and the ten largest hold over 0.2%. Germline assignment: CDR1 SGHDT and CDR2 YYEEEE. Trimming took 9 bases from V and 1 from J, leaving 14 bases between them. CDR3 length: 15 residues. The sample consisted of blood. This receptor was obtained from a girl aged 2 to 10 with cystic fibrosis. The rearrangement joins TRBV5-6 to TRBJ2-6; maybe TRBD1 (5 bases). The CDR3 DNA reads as TGTGCCACCTTGCTCAGGGTATCTGGGGCCAACGTCCTGACTTTC. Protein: CATLLRVSGANVLTF.